This TCR beta chain was sequenced during a study of technical replicates of blood from four donors. The repertoire was sequenced with immunoSEQ multiplex PCR; TCRdb's copy has only in-frame clones and lacks some. This sample carries under 85,000 clones, about 90% of them seen once, and the ten largest clones take about 0.4%. CDR3 length equals 16 residues. Germline V gene sequence: CDR1 SGHAT, CDR2 FQNNGV. V trimming: 3 bases; J trimming: 4 bases; junction bases outside the gene matches: 7. The chain has TRBV11-2 and TRBJ2-3; 10 bases agree with TRBD2. This sequence was found in a human donor in good health. Some clones in this sample may be carry-over from other donors' samples. Sequencing was carried out using T cells isolated from PBMCs. The CDR3 reads CASSFTLAGVADTQYF. CDR3 bases: TGTGCCAGCAGCTTTACCCTAGCGGGAGTGGCAGATACGCAGTATTTT.